This TCR beta chain came from a study of T cell repertoires in cytomegalovirus infection. Overall study context: CMV infection plus the matching HLA type was flagged by public TCR beta signatures. Study-wide findings and caveats: The cumulative frequency of public TCR beta families distinguished individuals who carried CMV together with the relevant HLA. There were HLA-C-restricted CMV-specific TCR beta clonotypes dominating the ex vivo response.

The CDR3 runs to 16 residues. V shed 2 bases and J 0 bases; nucleotides not matched to a gene: 4. The germline V gene encodes CDR1 LGHDT and CDR2 YNNKEL (reference sequence). TCRdb ran MiXCR on the reads and lists one entry per CDR3 protein. The sample holds some 450,000 distinct CDR3 sequences; roughly 30% are singletons and the top ten take roughly an eighth. Note on this clonotype: Its target is not known.

V is TRBV3-1 and J is TRBJ2-7; 10 bases fit TRBD2. The TCR comes from a human donor in good health (CMV status not recorded). Some clones in this sample may be carry-over from other donors' samples. Sequenced material: PBMCs. The CDR3 spells CASSQSRTSGSYEQYF. CDR3 bases: TGTGCCAGCAGCCAAAGCCGGACTAGCGGCTCCTACGAGCAGTACTTC.